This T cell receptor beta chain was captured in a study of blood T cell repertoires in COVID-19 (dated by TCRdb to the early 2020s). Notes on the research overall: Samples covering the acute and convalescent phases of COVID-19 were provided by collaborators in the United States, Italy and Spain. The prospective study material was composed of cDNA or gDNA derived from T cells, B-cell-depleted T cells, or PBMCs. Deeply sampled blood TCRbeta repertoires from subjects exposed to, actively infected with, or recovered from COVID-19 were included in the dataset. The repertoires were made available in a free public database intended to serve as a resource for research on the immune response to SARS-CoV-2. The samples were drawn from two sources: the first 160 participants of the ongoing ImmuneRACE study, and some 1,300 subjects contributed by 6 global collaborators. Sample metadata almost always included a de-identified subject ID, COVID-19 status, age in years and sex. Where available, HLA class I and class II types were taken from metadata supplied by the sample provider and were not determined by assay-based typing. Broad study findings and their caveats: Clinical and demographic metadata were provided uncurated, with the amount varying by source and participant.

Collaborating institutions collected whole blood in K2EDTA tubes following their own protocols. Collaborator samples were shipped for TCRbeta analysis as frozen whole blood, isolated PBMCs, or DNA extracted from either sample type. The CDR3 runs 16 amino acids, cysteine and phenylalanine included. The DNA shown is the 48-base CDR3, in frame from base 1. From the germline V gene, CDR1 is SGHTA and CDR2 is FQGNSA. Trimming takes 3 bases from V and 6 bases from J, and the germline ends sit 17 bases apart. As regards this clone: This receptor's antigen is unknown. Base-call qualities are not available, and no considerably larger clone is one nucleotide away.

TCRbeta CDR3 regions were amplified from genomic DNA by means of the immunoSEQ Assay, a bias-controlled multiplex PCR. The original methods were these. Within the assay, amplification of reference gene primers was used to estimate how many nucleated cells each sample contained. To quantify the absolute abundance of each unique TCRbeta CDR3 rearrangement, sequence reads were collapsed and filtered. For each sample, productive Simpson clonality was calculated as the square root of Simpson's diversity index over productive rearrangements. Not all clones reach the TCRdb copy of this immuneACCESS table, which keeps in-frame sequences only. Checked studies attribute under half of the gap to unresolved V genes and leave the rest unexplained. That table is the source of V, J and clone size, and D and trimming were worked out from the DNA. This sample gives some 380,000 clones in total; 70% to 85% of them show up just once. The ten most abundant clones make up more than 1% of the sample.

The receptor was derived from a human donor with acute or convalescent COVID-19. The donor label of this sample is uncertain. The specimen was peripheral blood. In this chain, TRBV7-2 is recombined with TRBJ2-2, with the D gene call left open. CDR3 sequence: CASSLNPQVVAGELFF. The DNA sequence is TGTGCCAGCAGCTTGAACCCGCAGGTGGTTGCCGGGGAGCTGTTTTTT.